Below, 13 T cell receptor beta chains from the same sample are listed, as sequenced in a study of T-cell memory formation after mild COVID-19. TCRdb passed the 5' RACE reads through MiXCR, listing each CDR3 protein once. Altogether approximately 410,000 distinct CDR3 sequences are present, 23% being singletons, with the ten largest covering under 15%. The sequenced sample was PBMCs or a T cell subset sorted from them (not recorded which). Receptor source: an adult woman who had mild COVID-19 (a few samples of this study predate the infection). Cell type and time point are not known.

This clonotype has just a few counts. This chain connects TRBV13 to TRBJ1-2, with 7 bases identical to TRBD1. The germline gives CDR1 PRHDT, CDR2 FYEKMQ (reference sequence). The junction had 6 bases not matched to a gene; V was cut back by 2 bases and J by 6 bases. CDR3 length equals 14 residues. CDR3 bases: TGTGCCAGCAGCTTAAGGGGGCAGTATCATGGCTACACCTTC. Amino acids: CASSLRGQYHGYTF.

This clonotype was counted only a few times. The V call is TRBV27, the J call TRBJ2-2; possibly TRBD1 or TRBD2 for D (5 bases each). Germline values: CDR1 MNHEY, CDR2 SMNVEV (reference sequence). With 6 bases removed from V and 0 bases from J, the gap between germline ends came to 14 bases. This CDR3 comprises 16 residues. CDR3 DNA sequence: TGTGCCAGCAGGAGACGACGGGACCCGAACACCGGGGAGCTGTTTTTT. Translation gives CASRRRRDPNTGELFF.

The rearrangement joins TRBV24-1 to TRBJ2-2, with D perhaps TRBD1 (5 bases). The CDR3 loop spans 14 amino acids. The germline gives CDR1 KGHDR, CDR2 SFDVKD. V lost 5 bases to trimming and J lost 7 bases, with 13 bases between them. In DNA form, the CDR3 reads TGTGCCACCAGTGCCGTCGACAGAGGCGGGGAGCTGTTTTTT. It is translated as CATSAVDRGGELFF.

The V gene is TRBV12-3 or TRBV12-4, the J gene TRBJ1-3; D ambiguous. The CDR3 covers 14 residues. Trimming took 8 bases from V and 1 from J, leaving 12 bases between them. This CDR3 reads CASGQLPSGNTIYF. In nucleotides, the CDR3 is TGTGCCAGCGGTCAGCTCCCTTCTGGAAACACCATATATTTT.

This chain joins TRBV5-1 and TRBJ2-1, with 7 nucleotides matching TRBD2. CDR1 and CDR2 (germline): SGHRS, YFSETQ. J lost 5 bases, V lost 1 base, and 9 bases had no gene match. The CDR3 sequence is 16 residues long. As DNA, the CDR3 is TGCGCCAGCAGCTTGAAGCCGGGGGGTGACAACAATGAGCAGTTCTTC. Translated: CASSLKPGGDNNEQFF.

This clonotype came up a few times. The chain uses TRBV4-2 and TRBJ2-3, with D possibly matching TRBD2 (5 bases). This CDR3 region has 15 residues. Deletions cut 3 bases from V and 4 bases from J, with 14 bases between. Germline-derived CDR1 and CDR2 are LGHNA and YNFKEQ. CDR3 amino acids: CASSQAGGSADTQYF. For the CDR3, the DNA is TGTGCCAGCAGCCAGGCGGGTGGGAGCGCAGATACGCAGTATTTT.

The rearrangement joins TRBV5-6 to TRBJ2-3; unclear D gene. The CDR3 has 13 amino acids. The germline gives CDR1 SGHDT, CDR2 YYEEEE. Trimming removed 4 bases at V and 6 bases at J, with 12 bases between. CDR3 DNA: TGTGCCAGCAGCGTAGGTCGGGTTGATACGCAGTATTTT. This gives the protein CASSVGRVDTQYF.

The chain carries TRBV7-9 and TRBJ2-1; 9 bases fit TRBD1. Germline CDR1 and CDR2: SEHNR and FQNEAQ (reference sequence). The junction had 5 bases not matched to a gene; V was cut back by 5 bases and J by 3 bases. The CDR3 consists of 15 residues. The CDR3 region is CASSPGQGRYNEQFF. The CDR3 DNA sequence: TGTGCCAGCAGCCCCGGACAGGGGCGCTACAATGAGCAGTTCTTC.

The chain has TRBV7-9 and TRBJ2-3; 8 bases align to TRBD1. The trim removed 0 bases at V and 2 bases at J, leaving 4 bases unmatched. The CDR3 covers 16 residues. Per germline, CDR1 SEHNR and CDR2 FQNEAQ (reference sequence). CDR3 bases: TGTGCCAGCAGCTTAGCTCAGGGGGCGCCCACAGATACGCAGTATTTT. The encoded protein is CASSLAQGAPTDTQYF. The variable domain in full, with the rest retrieved from reference TRBV7-9 and TRBJ2-3, is DTGVSQNPRHKITKRGQNVTFRCDPISEHNRLYWYRQTLGQGPEFLTYFQNEAQLEKSRLLSDRFSAERPKGSFSTLEIQRTEQGDSAMYLCASSLAQGAPTDTQYFGPGTRLTVL.

The J gene is TRBJ2-3, the V gene TRBV5-1; TRBD1 matches at 8 bases. This CDR3 spans 16 amino acids. In germline, CDR1 is SGHRS, CDR2 YFSETQ. The J segment lost 0 bases and the V segment lost 7 bases, leaving 10 bases of the junction unmatched. This chain's CDR3 is CASRTQGQASTDTQYF. In nucleotides, the CDR3 is TGCGCCAGCCGTACCCAGGGACAGGCGAGCACAGATACGCAGTATTTT.

V is TRBV7-2 and J is TRBJ2-3; TRBD2 matches 13 bases. This CDR3 contains 17 residues. Trimming took 3 bases from V and 3 from J; bases not matched to a gene: 6. Germline assignment: CDR1 SGHTA and CDR2 FQGNSA. The DNA for the CDR3 is TGTGCCAGCAGCTTGAAAGGACTAGCGGGAGTTACAGATACGCAGTATTTT. It yields the protein CASSLKGLAGVTDTQYF.

The rearrangement links TRBV6-2 or TRBV6-3 to TRBJ1-1, with D tentatively TRBD1 (6 bases). Germline lookup yields CDR1 MNHEY and CDR2 SVGEGT. V was shortened by 2 bases and J by 4 bases, with 20 bases between the two germline ends. This CDR3 is built from 17 residues. The CDR3 loop reads CASSYASSTGFGTEAFF. The CDR3 nucleotides are TGTGCCAGCAGTTACGCCTCCTCAACAGGGTTTGGCACTGAAGCTTTCTTT.

The V and J genes are TRBV6-6 and TRBJ1-4; D is uncertain. Trimming removed 10 bases at V and 11 bases at J, with 20 bases between. CDR3 size: 13 residues. In germline, CDR1 is MNHNY, CDR2 SVGAGI (reference sequence). The CDR3 nucleotides read TGTGCCACCCAATTAGACCAACGCCAGAAACTGTTTTTT. This encodes CATQLDQRQKLFF.